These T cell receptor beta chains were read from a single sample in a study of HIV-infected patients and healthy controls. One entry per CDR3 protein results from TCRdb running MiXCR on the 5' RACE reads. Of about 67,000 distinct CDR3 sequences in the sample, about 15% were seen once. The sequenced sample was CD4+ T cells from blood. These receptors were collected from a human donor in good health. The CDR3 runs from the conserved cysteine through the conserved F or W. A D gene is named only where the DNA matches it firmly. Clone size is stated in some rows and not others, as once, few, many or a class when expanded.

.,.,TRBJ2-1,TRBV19,TGTGCCAGTAGTCCCCCGACAGGAAACTACAATGAGCAGTTCTTC,CASSPPTGNYNEQFF
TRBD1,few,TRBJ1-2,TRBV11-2,TGTGCCAGCAGCTTAGGGGACAGGGGTGGCTACACCTTC,CASSLGDRGGYTF
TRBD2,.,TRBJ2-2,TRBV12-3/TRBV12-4,TGTGCCAGCAGGGGACTAGGGGGGGACGGGGAGCTGTTTTTT,CASRGLGGDGELFF
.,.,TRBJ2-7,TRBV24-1,TGTGCCACCAGTGAAGGTTCCTACGAGCAGTACTTC,CATSEGSYEQYF
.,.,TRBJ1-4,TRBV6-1,TGTGCCAGCAGTGAAATCTGGCCCACCCGTCAAGAACTGTTTTTT,CASSEIWPTRQELFF
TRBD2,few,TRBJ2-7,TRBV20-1,TGCAGTGCAAAGATAGCGGGAGGCTACGAGCAGTACTTC,CSAKIAGGYEQYF
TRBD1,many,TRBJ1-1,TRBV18,TGTGCCAGCCAGCCCAGGGGGGATACTGAAGCTTTCTTT,CASQPRGDTEAFF
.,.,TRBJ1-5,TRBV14,TGTGCCAGCAGCCAAGGTCCTGGTCAGCCCCAGCATTTT,CASSQGPGQPQHF
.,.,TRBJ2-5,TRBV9,TGTGCCAGCAGCTCAGGACAGACGGAGACCCAGTACTTC,CASSSGQTETQYF
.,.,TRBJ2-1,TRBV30,TGTGCCTGGGGGCTAGCGAACAATGAGCAGTTCTTC,CAWGLANNEQFF
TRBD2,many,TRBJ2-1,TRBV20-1,TGCAGTGCCCGAACGATCAGGGGGACTAGCGGTTTCTCCTACAATGAGCAGTTCTTC,CSARTIRGTSGFSYNEQFF
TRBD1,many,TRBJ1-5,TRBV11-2,TGTGCCAGCAGCCCAGGGGGCAGAGATCAGCCCCAGCATTTT,CASSPGGRDQPQHF
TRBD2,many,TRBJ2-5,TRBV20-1,TGCAGTGCGGCGCCTCTAGCGGGGGCCATCCAAGAGACCCAGTACTTC,CSAAPLAGAIQETQYF
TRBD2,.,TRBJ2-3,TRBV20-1,TGCAGTGCTTCTCCTAGCGGGACTATCACAGATACGCAGTATTTT,CSASPSGTITDTQYF
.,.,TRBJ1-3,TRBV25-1,TGTGCCAGCAGTCCCTCGGGCTCCTCTGGAAACACCATATATTTT,CASSPSGSSGNTIYF